The text below deals with one TCR beta chain. This CDR3 spans 15 amino acids. CDR1 is LGHDT and CDR2 is YNNKEL in the germline V gene (reference sequence). The junction had 8 bases not matched to a gene; V was cut back by 6 bases and J by 9 bases. Original handling: By means of reference gene primer amplification, nucleated cell counts were estimated. Sequencing used immunoSEQ multiplex PCR; TCRdb keeps in-frame clones, though not all of them. V, J and clone size are taken as reported in that table, and D and trimming were inferred from the DNA itself. The top ten clones hold approximately 15% of a sample with roughly 140,000 clones, around 87% of them seen once. The data derive from a study of blood T cell repertoires in COVID-19. At the level of the study: From the United States, Italy and Spain came samples of acute and convalescent COVID-19. The analysed material was cDNA or gDNA that came from T cells, B-cell-depleted T cells, or PBMCs.

Sequencing input: peripheral blood. This TCR was sampled from a middle-aged woman with acute or convalescent COVID-19. This chain joins TRBV3-1 (or the pseudogene TRBV3-2) and TRBJ2-1; TRBD2 aligns across 13 bases. The CDR3 coding sequence is TGTGCCAGCAGTCCTGGACTAGCGGGAGAGGGTGAGCAGTTCTTC. Its translation is CASSPGLAGEGEQFF.